Presented here are 22 T cell receptor beta chains from one specimen sequenced in a study of T-cell memory formation after mild COVID-19. TCRdb independently ran MiXCR on the 5' RACE reads; one entry per CDR3 protein. The data show under 400,000 distinct CDR3 sequences, 25% to 30% seen once. Sequencing was done on a sample of PBMCs or a T cell subset sorted from them (not recorded which). The receptors here all came from an adult woman who had mild COVID-19 (a few samples of this study predate the infection). Cell type and time point are not known.

The chain combines TRBV10-3 with TRBJ2-1; 7 bases agree with TRBD1. The CDR3 covers 17 residues. Germline trimming cut 0 bases from V and 2 bases from J; bases unmatched to any gene: 7. Germline CDR1 and CDR2: ENHRY and SYGVKD. CDR3 sequence: CAISESEDRQTYNEQFF. The CDR3 nucleotides are TGTGCCATCAGTGAGTCAGAGGACAGGCAGACCTACAATGAGCAGTTCTTC.

This clonotype was detected once. The chain uses TRBV5-1 and TRBJ2-5, with TRBD1 as a possible D gene (6 bases). The CDR3 consists of 14 residues. Germline lookup yields CDR1 SGHRS and CDR2 YFSETQ. Deletions cut 2 bases from V and 4 bases from J, with 12 bases between. Written as DNA, the CDR3 is TGCGCCAGCAGCTTCTCCAGGGGCTCAGAGACCCAGTACTTC. It specifies CASSFSRGSETQYF. Supplemented by reference TRBV5-1 and TRBJ2-5, the full variable domain reads KAGVTQTPRYLIKTRGQQVTLSCSPISGHRSVSWYQQTPGQGLQFLFEYFSETQRNKGNFPGRFSGRQFSNSRSEMNVSTLELGDSALYLCASSFSRGSETQYFGPGTRLLVL.

This clonotype was recorded a few times. V is TRBV11-2 and J is TRBJ2-5, with a weak D call TRBD1 (6 bases). The CDR3 extends over 13 amino acids. Germline V gene sequence: CDR1 SGHAT, CDR2 FQNNGV. The germline V and J ends were trimmed by 5 bases and 2 bases, with 9 bases remaining between them. The CDR3 loop reads CASSRQVQETQYF. In DNA form, the CDR3 reads TGTGCCAGCAGCCGACAGGTTCAAGAGACCCAGTACTTC.

The gene calls are TRBV2 and TRBJ1-2, with 10 bases that match TRBD1. The CDR3 is 12 amino acids. Germline CDR1 is SNHLY and CDR2 is FYNNEI. The V segment lost 9 bases and the J segment 6 bases; nucleotides outside the gene matches: 4. CDR3 sequence (DNA): TGTGCCAGTAGACAGGGGGCGAATGGCTACACCTTC. This codes for CASRQGANGYTF.

This clonotype was counted a few times. The chain links TRBV4-2 to TRBJ1-2; tentatively, D is TRBD1 (6 bases). Trimming pared 1 base from V and 7 bases from J, leaving 13 bases between. Per the germline V gene, CDR1 is LGHNA and CDR2 is YNFKEQ. The CDR3 extends over 14 amino acids. CDR3 sequence (DNA): TGTGCCAGCAGCCAAGTAGGGGGGGTTGGTGGCTACACCTTC. It encodes CASSQVGGVGGYTF.

This chain links TRBV5-4 with TRBJ1-5; D is possibly TRBD1 (6 bases). V lost 2 bases to trimming and J lost 7 bases, with 16 bases between them. Germline CDR1 and CDR2: SGHNT and YYREEE (reference sequence). CDR3 length: 15 residues. The CDR3 loop reads CASSFGGLLGQPQHF. For the CDR3, the DNA is TGTGCCAGCAGCTTTGGGGGGCTTTTAGGACAGCCCCAGCATTTT.

The gene calls are TRBV11-2 and TRBJ2-5; weak D call: TRBD1 (6 bases). Trimming cost V 3 bases and J 5 bases, with 16 bases left between them. CDR3 length equals 15 residues. Germline CDR1 and CDR2: SGHAT and FQNNGV. The CDR3 region has the DNA TGTGCCAGCAGCTTTGATGTGGGGGCTGGGGAGACCCAGTACTTC. This gives the protein CASSFDVGAGETQYF. Combining the CDR3 with reference TRBV11-2 and TRBJ2-5 gives the whole variable domain EAGVAQSPRYKIIEKRQSVAFWCNPISGHATLYWYQQILGQGPKLLIQFQNNGVVDDSQLPKDRFSAERLKGVDSTLKIQPAKLEDSAVYLCASSFDVGAGETQYFGPGTRLLVL.

The chain recombines TRBV7-9 with TRBJ1-3, with D possibly TRBD1 on 5 matching bases. CDR1 is SEHNR and CDR2 is FQNEAQ in the germline V gene (reference sequence). Trimming shortened V by 5 bases and J by 0 bases, and 17 bases separated the two germline ends. CDR3 size: 17 residues. Here the CDR3 reads CASSLLSGAVSGNTIYF. CDR3 nucleotides: TGTGCCAGCAGCCTCCTATCCGGGGCCGTCTCTGGAAACACCATATATTTT.

The CDR3 loop is CASSFGTGSTDTQYF. The DNA of the CDR3 is TGTGCCAGCAGCTTCGGGACAGGGAGCACAGATACGCAGTATTTT. The gene calls are TRBV5-6 and TRBJ2-3; 9 nucleotides match TRBD1. The J segment lost 0 bases and the V segment lost 2 bases, leaving 1 base of the junction unmatched. CDR1 is SGHDT, CDR2 YYEEEE, per germline. The CDR3 sequence is 15 residues long.

This clonotype occurred a few times. The V call is TRBV7-8, the J call TRBJ2-1, with TRBD2 matching 8 bases. Germline CDR1 reads SGHVS; CDR2 reads FQNEAQ. The trim removed 1 base at V and 9 bases at J, leaving 5 bases unmatched. The CDR3 sequence is 14 residues long. CDR3 sequence: CASSLEGLAGEQFF. For the CDR3, the DNA is TGTGCCAGCAGCTTAGAGGGTCTAGCGGGTGAGCAGTTCTTC.

The genes are TRBV5-6 and TRBJ2-7; the match to TRBD1 covers 7 bases. Germline loops: CDR1 SGHDT, CDR2 YYEEEE. The CDR3 has 13 residues. Trimming cost V 4 bases and J 6 bases; bases outside gene matches: 7. The CDR3 bases are TGTGCCAGCAGCCGGGACAGCGGAGGCGAGCAGTACTTC. This sequence encodes CASSRDSGGEQYF.

This chain links TRBV29-1 with TRBJ1-2, with unresolved D. Germline V gene lookup returns CDR1 SQVTM and CDR2 ANQGSEA. V dropped 4 bases and J dropped 1 base, with 4 bases sitting between them. CDR3 length equals 11 residues. The CDR3 nucleotides read TGCAGCGTTGTAGATAACTATGGCTACACCTTC. Its translation: CSVVDNYGYTF.

V and J are TRBV2 and TRBJ2-3, with D perhaps TRBD2 (6 bases). Germline values: CDR1 SNHLY, CDR2 FYNNEI. The CDR3 is 13 residues long. Trimming removed 2 bases at V and 14 bases at J, with 17 bases between. The CDR3 region has the DNA TGTGCCAGCAGTGAACTAGGGACTGGGAGGAGGTATTTT. This codes for CASSELGTGRRYF.

This clonotype was seen repeatedly, ten times or more. At one of its ends the junction is not consistent with the germline gene, which may arise from a read error. The chain joins TRBV7-9 to TRBJ2-7; 10 bases are shared with TRBD2. Germline V gene lookup returns CDR1 SEHNR and CDR2 FQNEAQ (reference sequence). CDR3 length: 21 residues. CDR3 sequence: CASSLAGVGGSRAPTFYEQYF. Here the CDR3 DNA reads TGTGCCAGCAGCCTAGCGGGGGTAGGAGGTTCCAGGGCACCAACTTTCTACGAGCAGTACTTC.

The V and J genes are TRBV24-1 and TRBJ1-1; tentatively, D is TRBD1 (6 bases). Trimming took off 7 bases at V and 1 base at J, with 15 bases between the two ends. Germline assignment: CDR1 KGHDR and CDR2 SFDVKD. The CDR3 is 15 amino acids. CDR3: CATRNTGTRNTEAFF. CDR3 DNA sequence: TGTGCCACCAGGAATACCGGGACAAGGAACACTGAAGCTTTCTTT.

This clonotype was seen only a few times. V and J are TRBV6-6 and TRBJ1-3; D is perhaps TRBD1 (5 bases). This CDR3 has 15 amino acids. The germline V gene encodes CDR1 MNHNY and CDR2 SVGAGI (reference sequence). Between the trimmed V and J ends, which lost 8 bases and 0 bases, there was a span of 14 bases. CDR3 sequence: CASASPGSSGNTIYF. The CDR3 bases are TGTGCCAGCGCGTCCCCAGGGTCCTCTGGAAACACCATATATTTT.

The chain is built from TRBV5-1 and TRBJ2-2; D perhaps matches TRBD1 (5 bases). V lost 4 bases and J lost 4, with 14 bases in between. This CDR3 is 15 amino acids long. CDR1 is SGHRS and CDR2 is YFSETQ in the germline V gene. CDR3 in amino acids: CASSMGWGGTGELFF. The CDR3 region has the DNA TGCGCCAGCAGCATGGGTTGGGGCGGCACCGGGGAGCTGTTTTTT.

The V call is TRBV5-8, the J call TRBJ2-7, with TRBD1 matching 10 bases. CDR1 SGHTS and CDR2 YDEGEE come from the germline V gene. This CDR3 has 14 amino acids. Trimming at V came to 0 bases and at J to 5 bases, leaving 2 bases not matched to a gene. The CDR3 coding sequence is TGTGCCAGCAGCTTGGTGGGGACAGGGGACGAGCAGTACTTC. It codes for CASSLVGTGDEQYF. Filled out from reference TRBV5-8 and TRBJ2-7, the complete variable domain reads EAGVTQSPTHLIKTRGQQATLRCSPISGHTSVYWYQQALGLGLQFLLWYDEGEERNRGNFPPRFSGRQFPNYSSELNVNALELEDSALYLCASSLVGTGDEQYFGPGTRLTVT.

This clonotype was seen only a few times. The chain recombines TRBV7-9 with TRBJ2-3, with TRBD2 identical over 9 bases. The CDR3 consists of 16 residues. Germline CDR1 is SEHNR and CDR2 is FQNEAQ (reference sequence). Trimming at V came to 2 bases and at J to 0 bases, leaving 3 bases not matched to a gene. The CDR3 loop reads CASSLTSGGSTDTQYF. CDR3 DNA sequence: TGTGCCAGCAGCTTAACGAGCGGGGGGAGCACAGATACGCAGTATTTT.

The count of this clonotype is one. The chain joins TRBV7-9 to TRBJ2-5, with D uncertain. Per germline, CDR1 SEHNR and CDR2 FQNEAQ (reference sequence). This CDR3 has 13 residues. The V end lost 4 bases, the J end lost 0 bases, and 6 bases lay between the germline ends. The CDR3 DNA reads TGTGCCAGCAGCTCCCATTACCAAGAGACCCAGTACTTC. It codes for CASSSHYQETQYF.

J is TRBJ2-3 and V is TRBV2, with 11 bases fitting TRBD2. The length of the CDR3 is 17 residues. V was clipped by 4 bases and J by 4 bases; unmatched bases: 10. CDR1 is SNHLY and CDR2 is FYNNEI in the germline V gene. CDR3 in amino acids: CASSGSISGGAADTQYF. CDR3 sequence (DNA): TGTGCCAGCAGTGGCAGTATTAGCGGGGGGGCCGCAGATACGCAGTATTTT.

The chain employs TRBV9 and TRBJ2-7; 13 bases line up with TRBD2. This CDR3 has 16 amino acids. Germline CDR1 is SGDLS and CDR2 is YYNGEE. Losses at the gene ends were 0 bases for V and 4 bases for J; bases not matched to a gene: 4. The CDR3 here is CASSVGTSGSSYEQYF. The DNA of the CDR3 is TGTGCCAGCAGCGTAGGGACTAGCGGGAGTTCTTACGAGCAGTACTTC.